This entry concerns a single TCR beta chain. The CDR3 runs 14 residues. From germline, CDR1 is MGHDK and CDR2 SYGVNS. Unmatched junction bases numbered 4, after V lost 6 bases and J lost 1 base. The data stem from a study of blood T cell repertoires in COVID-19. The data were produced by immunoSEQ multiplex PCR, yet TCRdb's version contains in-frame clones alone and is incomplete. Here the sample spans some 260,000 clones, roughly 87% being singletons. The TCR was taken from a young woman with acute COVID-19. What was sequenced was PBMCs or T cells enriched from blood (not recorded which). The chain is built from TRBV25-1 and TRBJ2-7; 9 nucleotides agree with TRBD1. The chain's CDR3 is CASSRTGVSYEQYF. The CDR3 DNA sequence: TGTGCCAGCAGCCGGACAGGGGTTTCCTACGAGCAGTACTTC.